The clone carrying this TCR beta chain was found a few times. Its antigen remains unidentified. Clones were read by immunoSEQ multiplex PCR, and TCRdb kept only the in-frame ones, dropping some. The sample consists of approximately 30,000 clones, around 81% of them appearing once. The sample comes from a study of lymphopenia after photon versus proton radiotherapy. Whole-study results and caveats: After the lymphocyte nadir, photon-treated repertoires showed oligoclonal expansion, especially of CD8+ Temra cells. Proton therapy kept repertoires fairly stable, unlike photons, which gained effector/memory cells. Only patients who died were analyzed for survival; proton advantage is unproven. In patients who died, overall survival fell as post-nadir TCR diversity dropped more.

This CDR3 contains 16 residues. This receptor was obtained from a man aged 45-65 years with gastric cancer. The rearrangement links TRBV21-1 to TRBJ2-6; TRBD1 was called by the table and not checked on the DNA. TRBV21-1 represents a pseudogene. The sample was peripheral blood, taken from a patient treated with photon-based radiotherapy. The chain's CDR3 is CASSNFSGSGANVLTF. The CDR3 nucleotides read TGTGCCAGCAGCAATTTTTCAGGATCGGGGGCCAACGTCCTGACTTTC.